These T cell receptor beta chains were read from a single sample in a study of T cell responses to AZD1222 COVID-19 vaccine. Assay: immunoSEQ multiplex PCR; the TCRdb copy retains only in-frame clones and omits some. The repertoire holds 120,000 to 150,000 clones, with around 90% as singletons. Material: peripheral blood, obtained 28 days after the second dose of the MenACWY control vaccine. The receptors here all came from an adult who received the MenACWY meningococcal vaccine as a control. Both conserved end residues are part of each CDR3. D genes are given only for firm matches. Only some rows state a clone size, as once, few, many or a class for expanded clones.

abundance	v_gene	j_gene	d_gene	CDR3nt	CDR3aa
-	TRBV7-2	TRBJ2-1	TRBD2	TGTGCCAGCAACATAAATAGCGGGGACAATGAGCAGTTCTTC	CASNINSGDNEQFF
-	TRBV10-3	TRBJ2-7	-	TGTGCCATCAGTGAAACCCCCGGACAAACCCTGGGAGAGCAGTACTTC	CAISETPGQTLGEQYF
-	TRBV5-1	TRBJ1-6	TRBD1	TGCGCCAGCAGCCTCGGACAGGACGCACCCCTCCACTTT	CASSLGQDAPLHF
-	TRBV3-1/TRBV3-2	TRBJ1-2	-	TGTGCCAGCAGAAAAGAGGGGGTCCTGCTTGGCTACACCTTC	CASRKEGVLLGYTF
-	TRBV19	TRBJ2-1	TRBD2	TGTGCCAGCCGGGAGGGCCGATTCGATGAGCAGTTCTTC	CASREGRFDEQFF
-	TRBV7-9	TRBJ2-7	-	TGTGCCAGCAGTGCAGGTTACGCAGACTCCTACGAGCAGTACTTC	CASSAGYADSYEQYF
-	TRBV9	TRBJ2-3	-	TGTGCCAGCACTCGGGACGGGTACACAGATACGCAGTATTTT	CASTRDGYTDTQYF
-	TRBV11-3	TRBJ1-2	-	TGTGCCAGCAGCCCGGGGCTAAGGGGCTACACCTTC	CASSPGLRGYTF
-	TRBV5-1	TRBJ2-5	TRBD1	TGCGCCAGCCTCCCCCTGACAGGGGGAAAAGAGACCCAGTACTTC	CASLPLTGGKETQYF
-	TRBV2	TRBJ2-5	-	TGTGCCAGCAGTCGGCTGTCGGATCAAGAGACCCAGTACTTC	CASSRLSDQETQYF
few	TRBV13	TRBJ2-5	TRBD2	TGTGCCAGCAGCCTCCGACTAGCGGGGGGGCAAGAGACCCAGTACTTC	CASSLRLAGGQETQYF
-	TRBV7-3	TRBJ2-2	TRBD1	TGTGCCAGCGGCCAACCGGGACAGGGGAACACCGGGGAGCTGTTTTTT	CASGQPGQGNTGELFF
-	TRBV4-2	TRBJ1-1	TRBD1	TGTGCCAGCAGCCAAGATAGGGGGCACACTGAAGCTTTCTTT	CASSQDRGHTEAFF
-	TRBV7-9	TRBJ2-5	TRBD1	TGTGCCAGCAGCTTAGCGACAGGGACGAAAGAGACCCAGTACTTC	CASSLATGTKETQYF
few	TRBV2	TRBJ1-1	-	TGTGCCAGCAGACGGACGGACGAAGCTTTCTTT	CASRRTDEAFF
-	TRBV10-3	TRBJ1-1	-	TGTGCCATCAGGACAGGAGCTTCTCACACTGAAGCTTTCTTT	CAIRTGASHTEAFF
-	TRBV6-5	TRBJ2-3	-	TGTGCCAGCAGTACCCGACTAGGCACAGATACGCAGTATTTT	CASSTRLGTDTQYF